What follows describes a single T cell receptor (beta chain). Its antigen is still unknown. Using immunoSEQ multiplex PCR, the repertoire was profiled, and TCRdb retains in-frame clones only, with some absent. The sample has 160,000 or so clones, about 91% seen once; the top ten hold about 1%. These data belong to a study of T cell responses to AZD1222 COVID-19 vaccine. The V gene's germline CDR1 is LNHDA and CDR2 SQIVND (reference sequence). The CDR3 covers 15 residues. V was pared by 4 bases and J by 4 bases, with 13 bases between. Study-level results: Across spike, vaccine-associated CD4 TCRs were found, dominant at 160-218 and 743-854. The donors showed a predominance of white British ancestry and of females, with possible underestimation of clonal diversity.

The chain links TRBV19 to TRBJ2-2, with D uncertain. This specimen was peripheral blood, taken 28 days after the second AZD1222 dose. The clonotype comes from an adult who received the AZD1222 COVID-19 vaccine. For the CDR3, the DNA is TGTGCCAGTAGTACCGCACCTGTCGGCACCGGGGAGCTGTTTTTT. It is translated as CASSTAPVGTGELFF.